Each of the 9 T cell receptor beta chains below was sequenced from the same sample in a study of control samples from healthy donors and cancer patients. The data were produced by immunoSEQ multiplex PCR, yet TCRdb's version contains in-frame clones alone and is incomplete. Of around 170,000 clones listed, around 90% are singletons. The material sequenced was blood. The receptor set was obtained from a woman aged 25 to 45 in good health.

This chain's CDR3 is CSGRGRLNTGELFF. CDR3 DNA sequence: TGCAGCGGGCGCGGGAGGCTAAACACCGGGGAGCTGTTTTTT. The chain is built from TRBV29-1 and TRBJ2-2, with 8 bases aligning to TRBD2. Germline CDR1 SQVTM, CDR2 ANQGSEA. J was trimmed by 2 bases and V by 7 bases; bases with no gene match: 6. The CDR3 totals 14 residues.

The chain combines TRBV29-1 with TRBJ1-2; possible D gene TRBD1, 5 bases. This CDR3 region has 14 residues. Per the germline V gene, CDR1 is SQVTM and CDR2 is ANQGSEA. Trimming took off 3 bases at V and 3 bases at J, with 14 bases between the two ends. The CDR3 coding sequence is TGCAGCGTTGAGGAGGGCAGGGCAGACTATGGCTACACCTTC. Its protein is CSVEEGRADYGYTF.

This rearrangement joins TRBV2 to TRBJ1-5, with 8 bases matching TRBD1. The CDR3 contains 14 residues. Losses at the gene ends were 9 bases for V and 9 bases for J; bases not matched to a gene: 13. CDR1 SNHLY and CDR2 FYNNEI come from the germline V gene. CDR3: CASVNRGNQRPQHF. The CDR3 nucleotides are TGTGCCAGTGTGAACAGGGGGAACCAGCGGCCCCAGCATTTT.

The CDR3 bases are TGTGCCAGCAGACAGGAGGCAGGGGTGTCCCCCACATACGAGCAGTACTTC. It translates to CASRQEAGVSPTYEQYF. The rearrangement joins TRBV5-8 to TRBJ2-7; D perhaps matches TRBD1 (6 bases). This CDR3 contains 17 residues. Germline V gene data show CDR1 as SGHTS and CDR2 as YDEGEE. V was clipped by 5 bases and J by 4 bases, with 25 bases between them.

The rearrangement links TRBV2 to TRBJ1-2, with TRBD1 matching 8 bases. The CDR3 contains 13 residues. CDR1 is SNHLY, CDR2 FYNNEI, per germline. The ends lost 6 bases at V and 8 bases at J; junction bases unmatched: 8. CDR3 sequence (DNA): TGTGCCAGCAGGGCAACAGGGGGTGGGGGCTACACCTTC. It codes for CASRATGGGGYTF.

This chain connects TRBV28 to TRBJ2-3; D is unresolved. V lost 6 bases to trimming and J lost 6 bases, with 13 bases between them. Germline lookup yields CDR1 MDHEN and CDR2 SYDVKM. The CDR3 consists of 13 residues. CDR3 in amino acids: CASRPNLWDTQYF. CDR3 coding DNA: TGTGCCAGCAGACCGAACCTGTGGGATACGCAGTATTTT.

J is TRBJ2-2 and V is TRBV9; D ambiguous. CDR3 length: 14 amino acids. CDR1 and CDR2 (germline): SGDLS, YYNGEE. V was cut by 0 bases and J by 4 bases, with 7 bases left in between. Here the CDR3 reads CASSVGSATGELFF. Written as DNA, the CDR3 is TGTGCCAGCAGCGTAGGGTCAGCCACCGGGGAGCTGTTTTTT.

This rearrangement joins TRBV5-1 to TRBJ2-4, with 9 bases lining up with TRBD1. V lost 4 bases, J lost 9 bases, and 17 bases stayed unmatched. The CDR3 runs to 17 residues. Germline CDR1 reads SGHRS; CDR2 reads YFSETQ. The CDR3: CASSQGRDRVLGGIQYF. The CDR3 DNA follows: TGCGCCAGCAGCCAAGGCCGGGACAGGGTTTTAGGGGGCATTCAGTACTTC.

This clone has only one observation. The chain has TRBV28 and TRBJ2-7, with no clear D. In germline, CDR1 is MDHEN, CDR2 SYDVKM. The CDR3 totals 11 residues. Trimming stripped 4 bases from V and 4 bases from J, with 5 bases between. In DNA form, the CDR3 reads TGTGCCAGCAGTTCTTATTACGAGCAGTACTTC. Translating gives CASSSYYEQYF.